Sequencing of this T cell receptor (beta chain) was carried out in a study of monozygotic twins with inflammatory bowel disease. It was 3500 ng of total RNA that each TCR library used. cDNA was made in eight separate reactions per sample. TCRdb reworked the 5' RACE reads into one entry per CDR3 protein, no DNA. This specimen shows 200,000 to 250,000 distinct CDR3 sequences; the ten leading clones hold around 1.5%. Note on this clonotype: No antigen is known for it.

Findings and limits, study-wide: Patients with IBD had less TCRbeta diversity (inverse Simpson) than their healthy co-twins. Among T cells, the various subtypes were not distinguishable.

The sequence was collected from a human donor with ulcerative colitis or Crohn's disease, or a healthy co-twin of an affected twin (not recorded which). The sequencing input was blood.

The chain's CDR3 is CASSLVRSVYEQYF. The gene calls are TRBV7-4 and TRBJ2-7. The CDR3 consists of 14 residues. Germline V CDR1 and CDR2: SGHVT, SQSDAQ. Full variable domain (missing parts from reference TRBV7-4 and TRBJ2-7): GAGVSQSPRYKVAKRGRDVALRCDSISGHVTLYWYRQTLGQGSEVLTYSQSDAQRDKSGRPSGRFSAERPERSVSTLKIQRTEQGDSAVYLCASSLVRSVYEQYFGPGTRLTVT.